The subject of this entry is one T cell receptor (beta chain). This specimen belongs to a study of blood T cell repertoires in COVID-19. The CDR3 spans 15 residues. Trimming cost V 0 bases and J 0 bases, with 9 bases left between them. In germline, CDR1 is MNHNS, CDR2 SASEGT. Libraries were prepared by immunoSEQ multiplex PCR; TCRdb keeps only in-frame clonotypes and omits some of them. The sample comprises 150,000 to 200,000 clones, 80% to 90% of which are singletons, and about 1.9% rests with the top ten. The chain uses TRBV6-1 and TRBJ2-7; D perhaps matches TRBD1 (5 bases). The TCR sequence derives from a man between 18 and 35 years old who had recovered from COVID-19. The sample was peripheral blood. CDR3 sequence: CASSEALGVSYEQYF. Written as DNA, the CDR3 is TGTGCCAGCAGTGAAGCGCTAGGGGTCTCCTACGAGCAGTACTTC.